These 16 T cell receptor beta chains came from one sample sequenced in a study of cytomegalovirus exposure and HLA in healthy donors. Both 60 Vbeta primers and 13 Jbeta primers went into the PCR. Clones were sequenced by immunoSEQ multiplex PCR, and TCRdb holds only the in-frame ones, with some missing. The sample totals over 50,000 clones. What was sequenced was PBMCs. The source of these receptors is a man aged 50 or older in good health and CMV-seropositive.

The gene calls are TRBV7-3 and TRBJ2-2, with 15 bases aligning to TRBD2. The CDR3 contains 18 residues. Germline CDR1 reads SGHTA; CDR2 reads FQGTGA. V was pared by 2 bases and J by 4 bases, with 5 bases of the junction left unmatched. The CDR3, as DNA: TGTGCCAGCAGCTTAGGACTAGCGGGAGGGCTTGGCACCGGGGAGCTGTTTTTT. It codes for CASSLGLAGGLGTGELFF.

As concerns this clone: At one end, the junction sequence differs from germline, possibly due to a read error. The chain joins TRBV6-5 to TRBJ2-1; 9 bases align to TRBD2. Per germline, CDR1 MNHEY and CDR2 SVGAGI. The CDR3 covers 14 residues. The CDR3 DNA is TGTGCCAGCAGTTACTCGGGACTAGCAGCCGCAGAGATCTTC. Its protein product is CASSYSGLAAAEIF.

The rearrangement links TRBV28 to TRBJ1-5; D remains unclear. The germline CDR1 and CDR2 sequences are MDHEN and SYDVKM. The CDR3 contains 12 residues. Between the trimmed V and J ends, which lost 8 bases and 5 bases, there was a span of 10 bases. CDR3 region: CASAERDQPQHF. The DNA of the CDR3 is TGTGCCAGCGCGGAGAGAGATCAGCCCCAGCATTTT.

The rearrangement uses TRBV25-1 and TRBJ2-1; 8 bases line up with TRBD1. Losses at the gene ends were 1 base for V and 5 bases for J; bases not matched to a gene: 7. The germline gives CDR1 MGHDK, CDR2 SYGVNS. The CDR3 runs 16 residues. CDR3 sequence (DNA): TGTGCCAGCAGTGAATGGGGCAGGGGGCTAGACAATGAGCAGTTCTTC. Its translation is CASSEWGRGLDNEQFF.

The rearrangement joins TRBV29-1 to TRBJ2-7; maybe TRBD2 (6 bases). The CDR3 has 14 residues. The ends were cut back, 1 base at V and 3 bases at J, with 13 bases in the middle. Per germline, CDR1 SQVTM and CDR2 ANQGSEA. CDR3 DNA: TGCAGCGTTGAAGCGGGGTCCGGGGGCTACGAGCAGTACTTC. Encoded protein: CSVEAGSGGYEQYF.

The DNA of the CDR3 is TGCGCCAGCAGTCGCTATCGGGACAGGGGGCCGAAGAACACTGAAGCTTTCTTT. It specifies CASSRYRDRGPKNTEAFF. The chain combines TRBV10-1 with TRBJ1-1; 12 bases map to TRBD1. Germline V lookup: CDR1 WNHNN, CDR2 SYGVQD (reference sequence). CDR3 length equals 18 residues. V gave up 5 bases and J gave up 1 base; unmatched junction bases: 11.

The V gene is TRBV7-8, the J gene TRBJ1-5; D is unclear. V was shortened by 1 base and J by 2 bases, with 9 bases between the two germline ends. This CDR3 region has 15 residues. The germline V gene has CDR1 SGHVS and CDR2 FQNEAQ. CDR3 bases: TGTGCCAGCAGCTTAGTCGAGTCCGGCAATCAGCCCCAGCATTTT. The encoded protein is CASSLVESGNQPQHF.

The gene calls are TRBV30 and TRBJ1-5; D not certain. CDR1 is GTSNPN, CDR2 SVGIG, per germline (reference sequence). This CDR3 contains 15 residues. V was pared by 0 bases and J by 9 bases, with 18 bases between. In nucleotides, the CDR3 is TGTGCCTGGAGTGTAGCCAGACAAGGAAGATGGCCCCAGCATTTT. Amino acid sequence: CAWSVARQGRWPQHF.

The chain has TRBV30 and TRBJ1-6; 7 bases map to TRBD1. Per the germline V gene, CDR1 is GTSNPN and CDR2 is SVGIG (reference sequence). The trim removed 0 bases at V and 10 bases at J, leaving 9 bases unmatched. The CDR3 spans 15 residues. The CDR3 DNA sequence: TGTGCCTGGAGTGTACAGGGGCAGGGGTGGTCACCCCTCCACTTT. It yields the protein CAWSVQGQGWSPLHF.

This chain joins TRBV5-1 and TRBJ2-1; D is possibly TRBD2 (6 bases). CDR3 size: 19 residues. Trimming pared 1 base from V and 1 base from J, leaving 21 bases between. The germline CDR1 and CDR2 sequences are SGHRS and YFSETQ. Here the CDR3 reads CASSLLGGERRRSYNEQFF. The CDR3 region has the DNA TGCGCCAGCAGCTTGCTCGGGGGAGAGCGGCGAAGGTCCTACAATGAGCAGTTCTTC.

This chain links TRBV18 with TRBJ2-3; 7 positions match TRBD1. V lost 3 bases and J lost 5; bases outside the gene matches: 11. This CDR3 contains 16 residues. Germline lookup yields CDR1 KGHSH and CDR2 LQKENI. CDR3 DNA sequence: TGTGCCAGCTCACCGCGACAGGGCCGCGATCGAGATACGCAGTATTTT. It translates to CASSPRQGRDRDTQYF.

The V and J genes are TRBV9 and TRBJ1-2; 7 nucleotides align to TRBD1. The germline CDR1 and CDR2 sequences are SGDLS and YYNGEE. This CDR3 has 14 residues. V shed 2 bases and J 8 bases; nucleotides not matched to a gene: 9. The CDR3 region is CASSVGQAGGGYTF. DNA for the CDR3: TGTGCCAGCAGCGTCGGACAGGCCGGTGGCGGCTACACCTTC.

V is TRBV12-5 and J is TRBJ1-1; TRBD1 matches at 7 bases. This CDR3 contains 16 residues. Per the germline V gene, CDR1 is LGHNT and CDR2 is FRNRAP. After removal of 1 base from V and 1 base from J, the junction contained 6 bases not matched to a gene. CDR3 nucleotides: TGTGCTAGTGGTTTGGCCCCGACAGGGACGAACACTGAAGCTTTCTTT. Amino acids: CASGLAPTGTNTEAFF.

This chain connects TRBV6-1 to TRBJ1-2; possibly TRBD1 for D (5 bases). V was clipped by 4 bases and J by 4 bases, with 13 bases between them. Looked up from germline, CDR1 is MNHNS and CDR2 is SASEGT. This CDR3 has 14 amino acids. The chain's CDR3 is CASSADGGFYGYTF. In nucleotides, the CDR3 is TGTGCCAGCAGTGCGGATGGGGGGTTCTATGGCTACACCTTC.

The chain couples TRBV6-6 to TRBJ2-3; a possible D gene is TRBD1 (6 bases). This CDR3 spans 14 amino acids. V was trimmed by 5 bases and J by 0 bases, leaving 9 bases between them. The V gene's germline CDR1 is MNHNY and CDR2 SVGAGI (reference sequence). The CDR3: CASSLGASTDTQYF. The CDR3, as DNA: TGTGCCAGCAGTCTGGGGGCGAGCACAGATACGCAGTATTTT.

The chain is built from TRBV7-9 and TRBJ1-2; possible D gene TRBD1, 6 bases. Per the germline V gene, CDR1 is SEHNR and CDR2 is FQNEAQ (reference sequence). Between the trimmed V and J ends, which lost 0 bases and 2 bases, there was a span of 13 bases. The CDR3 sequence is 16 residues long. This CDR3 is CASSLAGGQTNYGYTF. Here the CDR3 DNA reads TGTGCCAGCAGCTTAGCCGGGGGGCAAACCAACTATGGCTACACCTTC.